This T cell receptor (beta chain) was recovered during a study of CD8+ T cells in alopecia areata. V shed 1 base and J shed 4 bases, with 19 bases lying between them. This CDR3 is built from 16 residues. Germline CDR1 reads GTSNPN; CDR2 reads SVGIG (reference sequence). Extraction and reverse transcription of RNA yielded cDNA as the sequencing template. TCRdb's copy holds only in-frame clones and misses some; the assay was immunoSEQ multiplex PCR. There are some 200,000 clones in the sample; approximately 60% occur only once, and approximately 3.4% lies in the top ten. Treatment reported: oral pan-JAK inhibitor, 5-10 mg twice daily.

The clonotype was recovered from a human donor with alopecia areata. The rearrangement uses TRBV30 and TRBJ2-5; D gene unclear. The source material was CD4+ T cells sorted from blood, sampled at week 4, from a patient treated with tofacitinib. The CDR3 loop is CAWSDPLTELRETQYF. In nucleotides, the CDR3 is TGTGCCTGGAGTGACCCCCTCACAGAGCTCCGAGAGACCCAGTACTTC. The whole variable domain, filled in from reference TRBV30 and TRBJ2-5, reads SQTIHQWPATLVQPVGSPLSLECTVEGTSNPNLYWYRQAAGRGLQLLFYSVGIGQISSEVPQNLSASRPQDRQFILSSKKLLLSDSGFYLCAWSDPLTELRETQYFGPGTRLLVL.